Sequencing of this TCR beta chain was carried out in a study of cytomegalovirus exposure and HLA in healthy donors. Study information: The approximately 690 first-cohort repertoires and the 100 to 150 validation repertoires shared the same platform, a later analysis reported. Study-wide findings and caveats: There were a few CMV-associated chains whose specificity for CMV antigens was confirmed in vitro. Using the classifier, cytomegalovirus status was reportedly diagnosed with high specificity and sensitivity. The study labeled approximately 150 TCR beta chains cytomegalovirus-associated.

This CDR3 is built from 16 residues. With 2 bases clipped from V and 2 bases from J, the junction kept 9 bases outside the gene matches. Looked up from germline, CDR1 is SGHRS and CDR2 is YFSETQ. TCRdb keeps only in-frame clones here, not all; method: immunoSEQ multiplex PCR. The sample yields 100,000 to 150,000 clones, roughly 87% seen once. The table lists this clone with a count of one. The target antigen is unknown. Sequencing input: PBMCs. This TCR came from a woman aged 18-29 years in good health and CMV-seronegative. The chain recombines TRBV5-1 with TRBJ2-5, with 7 bases matching TRBD1. The CDR3 here is CASSFFEGAGQETQYF. DNA for the CDR3: TGCGCCAGCAGCTTTTTTGAGGGGGCAGGGCAAGAGACCCAGTACTTC. Full variable domain (remainder filled in from reference TRBV5-1 and TRBJ2-5): KAGVTQTPRYLIKTRGQQVTLSCSPISGHRSVSWYQQTPGQGLQFLFEYFSETQRNKGNFPGRFSGRQFSNSRSEMNVSTLELGDSALYLCASSFFEGAGQETQYFGPGTRLLVL.